These T cell receptor beta chains were read from a single sample in a study of cytomegalovirus exposure and HLA in healthy donors. TCRdb's table, derived via immunoSEQ multiplex PCR, lists solely in-frame clones and lacks some. Of fewer than 250,000 clones listed, approximately 80% are singletons. The specimen sequenced was PBMCs. Receptors were obtained from a girl aged 5-17 years in good health and CMV-seronegative. CDR3s include the opening cysteine and the closing phenylalanine or tryptophan. The order of the fields is V gene, J gene, CDR3 protein.

>TRBV27|TRBJ2-1
CASSFRLAGYNEQFF
>TRBV5-6|TRBJ2-2
CASSFPRANTGELFF
>TRBV7-9|TRBJ2-7
CASSLASHEQYF
>TRBV30|TRBJ2-7
CAGYRTGSGGIYEQYF
>TRBV29-1|TRBJ2-2
CSVEGLAGMGLFF
>TRBV28|TRBJ1-4
CASSLPREKLFF
>TRBV7-2|TRBJ2-7
CASSSYPGTYEQYF
>TRBV5-4|TRBJ1-2
CASSLAAVYGYTF
>TRBV11-2|TRBJ1-2
CASSLEGTGSYGYTF
>TRBV7-9|TRBJ1-3
CSSDTNLGNTIYF
>TRBV28|TRBJ2-7
CASSRGQGISYEQYF
>TRBV6-1|.
CASGRSGTYEQYF
>TRBV10-3|TRBJ2-5
CAITPTGIETQYF
>TRBV15|TRBJ1-5
CATSTGTGLSNQPQHF
>TRBV30|TRBJ2-1
CAWMRGSYNEQFF
>TRBV25-1|TRBJ2-7
CPGSLYEQYF
>TRBV2|TRBJ1-5
CASSDYGRNQPQHF
>TRBV7-6|TRBJ2-3
CASSRRSGFFTDTQYF
>TRBV28|TRBJ2-7
CASLGGLGEQYF
>TRBV5-4|TRBJ1-4
CASSSDATNEKLFF